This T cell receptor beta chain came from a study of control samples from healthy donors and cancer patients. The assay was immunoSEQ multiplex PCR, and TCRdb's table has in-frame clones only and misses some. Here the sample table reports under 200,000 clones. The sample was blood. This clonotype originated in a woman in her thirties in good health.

CDR3 loop: CASSFTYYTEAFF. CDR3 coding DNA: TGCGCCAGCAGCTTTACATACTACACTGAAGCTTTCTTT. The V and J genes are TRBV5-1 and TRBJ1-1, with D hard to call. Germline V gene data show CDR1 as SGHRS and CDR2 as YFSETQ. Between the trimmed V and J ends, which lost 2 bases and 3 bases, there was a span of 8 bases. The CDR3 runs 13 residues.